These T cell receptor beta chains were read from a single sample in a study of cytomegalovirus exposure and HLA in healthy donors. Here immunoSEQ multiplex PCR was the method, and the copy in TCRdb shows in-frame clones only, minus some. The profile shows roughly 110,000 clones, 82% of them singletons. The sample taken for sequencing was PBMCs. These receptors were obtained from a man aged 30 to 39 in good health and CMV-seropositive. CDR3s include the opening cysteine and the closing phenylalanine or tryptophan. Each record gives: clone size, J gene, V gene, D gene, CDR3 DNA, CDR3 protein. D genes are given only for firm matches. The size entry is marked missing in some rows and otherwise reads once, few, many or a size class.

>-|TRBJ1-5|TRBV6-1|TRBD1
TGTGCCAGCAGGGGACAGGAGAATCAGCCCCAGCATTTT
CASRGQENQPQHF
>-|TRBJ1-5|TRBV9|TRBD1
TGTGCCAGCATAAAGACAGGGGACCCTTATAGCAATCAGCCCCAGCATTTT
CASIKTGDPYSNQPQHF
>-|TRBJ2-6|TRBV13|-
TGTGCCAGCAGCAGGGACACAAACGCGGCAGGGGCCAACGGCCTGACTTTC
CASSRDTNAAGANGLTF
>-|TRBJ2-2|TRBV4-1|TRBD2
TGCGCCAGCAGCCAAGCGGGACTAGCGGGGGGGCCTGACTACGCCGGGGAGCTGTTTTTT
CASSQAGLAGGPDYAGELFF
>-|TRBJ2-2|TRBV7-3|-
TGTGCCAGCAGCGCGGGACAGAGCACCGGGGAGCTGTTTTTT
CASSAGQSTGELFF
>once|TRBJ2-3|TRBV18|-
TGTGCCAGCTCACCGACAGAGCTAAGCACAGATACGCAGTATTTT
CASSPTELSTDTQYF
>once|TRBJ2-7|TRBV7-9|TRBD1
TGTGCCAGCAGCTTCCGGGACAGGGTCTACGAGCAGTACTTC
CASSFRDRVYEQYF
>-|TRBJ2-5|TRBV10-3|TRBD2
TGTGCCATCATGGGGGAGGGAGAGACCCAGTACTTC
CAIMGEGETQYF
>-|TRBJ1-1|TRBV27|TRBD1
TGTGCCAGCAGTTTCTTACCTGGACAGGGTACTGAAGCTTTCTTT
CASSFLPGQGTEAFF
>-|TRBJ1-6|TRBV30|TRBD1
TGTGCCTGTCGACAGGGGGCAAATTCACCCCTCCACTTT
CACRQGANSPLHF